This T cell receptor beta chain is from a study of shared clonotypes between healthy human individuals. Study details: The donors, two women and a few men, were aged 18 to 49.

The assay was carried out at the deep level. Authors' processing steps: Junction-only sequences produced by ImmunoSEQ had no quality scores, so filtering differed. Clones were read by immunoSEQ multiplex PCR, and TCRdb kept only the in-frame ones, dropping some. V and J calls and clone size come straight from that table; D and trimming were deduced from the DNA. The sample has about a million clones, roughly 77% seen once. The CDR3 loop spans 13 amino acids. Between the trimmed V and J ends, which lost 4 bases and 5 bases, there was a span of 10 bases. In germline, CDR1 is SGHRS, CDR2 YFSETQ. The sequence came from a man in his late teens or twenties in good health. Some clones in this sample may be carry-over from other donors' samples. The gene calls are TRBV5-1 and TRBJ2-1; D gene ambiguous. Sequencing used memory CD4+ T cells from PBMCs. Subset reported: CD45RA-negative fraction. In nucleotides, the CDR3 is TGCGCCAGCAGCCCCCCCAATGACAATGAGCAGTTCTTC. Amino acids: CASSPPNDNEQFF.